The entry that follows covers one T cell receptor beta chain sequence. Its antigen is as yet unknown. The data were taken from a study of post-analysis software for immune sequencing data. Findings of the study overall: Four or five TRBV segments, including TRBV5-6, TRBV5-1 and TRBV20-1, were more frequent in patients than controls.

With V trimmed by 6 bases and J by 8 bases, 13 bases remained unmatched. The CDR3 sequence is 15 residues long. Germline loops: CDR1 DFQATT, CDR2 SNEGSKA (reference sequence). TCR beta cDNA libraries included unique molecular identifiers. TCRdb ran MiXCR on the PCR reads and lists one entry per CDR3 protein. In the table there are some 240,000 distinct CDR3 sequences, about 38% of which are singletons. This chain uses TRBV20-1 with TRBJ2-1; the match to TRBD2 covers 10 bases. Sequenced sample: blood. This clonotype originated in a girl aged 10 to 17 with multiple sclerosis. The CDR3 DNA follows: TGCAGTGCGGAAAGCCTAGCGGGGGACCTGCATGAGCAGTTCTTC. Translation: CSAESLAGDLHEQFF.